This T cell receptor beta chain was retrieved from a study of cytomegalovirus exposure and HLA in healthy donors. Here immunoSEQ multiplex PCR was the method, and the copy in TCRdb shows in-frame clones only, minus some. The sample lists 150,000 or so clones, roughly 87% occurring once. Between the trimmed V and J ends, which lost 5 bases and 6 bases, there was a span of 11 bases. The CDR3 totals 14 residues. Germline CDR1 and CDR2: MNHEY and SVGAGI. This sequence was found in a woman younger than 35 in good health and CMV-seropositive. The source material was PBMCs. The V gene is TRBV6-5, the J gene TRBJ1-6; possibly TRBD1 for D (5 bases). CDR3 nucleotides: TGTGCCAGCAGTGCGGGGACCTTTAATTCACCCCTCCACTTT. It codes for CASSAGTFNSPLHF.